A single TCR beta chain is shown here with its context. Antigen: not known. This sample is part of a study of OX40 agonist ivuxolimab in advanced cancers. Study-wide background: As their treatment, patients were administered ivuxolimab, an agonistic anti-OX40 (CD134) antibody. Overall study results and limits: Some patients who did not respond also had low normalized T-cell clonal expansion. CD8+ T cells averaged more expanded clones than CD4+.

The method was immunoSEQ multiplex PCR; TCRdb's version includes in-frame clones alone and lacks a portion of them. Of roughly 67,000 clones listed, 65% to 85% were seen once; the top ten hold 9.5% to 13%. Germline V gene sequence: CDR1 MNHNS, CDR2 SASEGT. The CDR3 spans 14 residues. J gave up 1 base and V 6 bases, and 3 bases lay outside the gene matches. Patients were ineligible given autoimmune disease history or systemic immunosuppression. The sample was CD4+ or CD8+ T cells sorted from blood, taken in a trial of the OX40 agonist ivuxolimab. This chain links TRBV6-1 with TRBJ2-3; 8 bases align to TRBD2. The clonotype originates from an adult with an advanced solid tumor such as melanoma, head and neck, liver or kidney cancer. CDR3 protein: CASRVGLGTDTQYF. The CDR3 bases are TGTGCCAGCAGAGTGGGACTAGGCACAGATACGCAGTATTTT.